Listed here are 26 T cell receptor beta chains from one sample, sequenced in a study of cytomegalovirus exposure and HLA in healthy donors. Primers included in the PCR were 60 Vbeta and 13 Jbeta primers. Clones were read by immunoSEQ multiplex PCR, and TCRdb kept only the in-frame ones, dropping some. Among 25,000 to 35,000 clones listed, about 60% were seen once. Sequences were obtained from PBMCs. The receptors were sampled from a man over 45 in good health and CMV-seropositive.

The V call is TRBV7-8, the J call TRBJ2-5; weak D call: TRBD2 (6 bases). Germline CDR1 SGHVS, CDR2 FQNEAQ. The CDR3 loop spans 15 amino acids. V lost 5 bases to trimming and J lost 2 bases, with 15 bases between them. This CDR3 is CASSRRDFGQETQYF. The CDR3 coding sequence is TGTGCCAGCAGCCGACGGGACTTCGGGCAAGAGACCCAGTACTTC. The full variable domain, its missing parts supplied by reference TRBV7-8 and TRBJ2-5, is GAGVSQSPRYKVAKRGQDVALRCDPISGHVSLFWYQQALGQGPEFLTYFQNEAQLDKSGLPSDRFFAERPEGSVSTLKIQRTQQEDSAVYLCASSRRDFGQETQYFGPGTRLLVL.

This chain uses TRBV5-1 with TRBJ1-5, with no clear D. Germline V gene lookup returns CDR1 SGHRS and CDR2 YFSETQ. Trimming removed 1 base at V and 1 base at J, with 9 bases between. This CDR3 has 15 residues. CDR3 sequence reads: CASSLYGESNQPQHF. The CDR3 bases are TGCGCCAGCAGCTTGTATGGGGAGAGCAATCAGCCCCAGCATTTT.

V is TRBV19 and J is TRBJ2-7, with TRBD1 identical over 9 bases. The V and J ends lost 6 bases and 0 bases, in that order; junction bases with no gene match: 9. Per germline, CDR1 LNHDA and CDR2 SQIVND (reference sequence). The CDR3 extends over 16 amino acids. The CDR3 region is CASSTFGDRVSYEQYF. The CDR3 DNA reads as TGTGCCAGTAGCACATTCGGGGACAGGGTCTCCTACGAGCAGTACTTC.

J is TRBJ2-7 and V is TRBV7-9; 7 nucleotides line up with TRBD2. V was clipped by 5 bases and J by 0 bases; unmatched bases: 10. CDR3 size: 16 residues. The V gene's germline CDR1 is SEHNR and CDR2 FQNEAQ (reference sequence). The CDR3 DNA reads as TGTGCCAGCAGCCCTCCTAGCGGTAAGACCTCCTACGAGCAGTACTTC. Translating gives CASSPPSGKTSYEQYF. The entire variable domain, with the rest obtained from reference TRBV7-9 and TRBJ2-7, is as follows: DTGVSQNPRHKITKRGQNVTFRCDPISEHNRLYWYRQTLGQGPEFLTYFQNEAQLEKSRLLSDRFSAERPKGSFSTLEIQRTEQGDSAMYLCASSPPSGKTSYEQYFGPGTRLTVT.

V gene TRBV4-1 combines with J gene TRBJ2-3; TRBD2 might be the D (6 bases). V dropped 0 bases and J dropped 2 bases, with 12 bases sitting between them. The germline CDR1 and CDR2 sequences are MGHRA and YSYEKL. The CDR3 length is 16 residues. The CDR3 region has the DNA TGCGCCAGCAGCCAAGACTGGCGGGGAATCACAGATACGCAGTATTTT. Translated, it gives CASSQDWRGITDTQYF.

V is TRBV10-2 and J is TRBJ2-1, with 9 bases lining up with TRBD2. The CDR3 has 15 residues. V lost 7 bases and J lost 5; bases outside the gene matches: 9. CDR1 and CDR2 (germline): WSHSY, SAAADI. In DNA, the CDR3 is TGCGCCAGCACCGACAGCGGGAGGCTCCACAATGAGCAGTTCTTC. It yields the protein CASTDSGRLHNEQFF.

The chain uses TRBV29-1 and TRBJ2-5; 7 bases are shared with TRBD2. The CDR3 is 13 residues long. Germline V gene sequence: CDR1 SQVTM, CDR2 ANQGSEA. J gave up 4 bases and V 7 bases, and 9 bases lay outside the gene matches. The DNA for the CDR3 is TGCAGCGCCCAGGACCCGGGAGGAGAGACCCAGTACTTC. Translated: CSAQDPGGETQYF.

This clone was found many times. The V gene is TRBV7-9, the J gene TRBJ2-7; the D gene is possibly TRBD2 (6 bases). Germline V gene data show CDR1 as SEHNR and CDR2 as FQNEAQ (reference sequence). V was clipped by 10 bases and J by 2 bases, with 12 bases between them. CDR3 size: 12 residues. The CDR3 coding sequence is TGTGCCACCGGGACTGACCCCTACGAGCAGTACTTC. Its translation is CATGTDPYEQYF. Filled out from reference TRBV7-9 and TRBJ2-7, the complete variable domain reads DTGVSQNPRHKITKRGQNVTFRCDPISEHNRLYWYRQTLGQGPEFLTYFQNEAQLEKSRLLSDRFSAERPKGSFSTLEIQRTEQGDSAMYLCATGTDPYEQYFGPGTRLTVT.

This chain connects TRBV5-4 to TRBJ1-2; D is unresolved. Between the trimmed V and J ends, which lost 4 bases and 4 bases, there was a span of 14 bases. The CDR3 runs 14 residues. The germline CDR1 and CDR2 sequences are SGHNT and YYREEE (reference sequence). Written as DNA, the CDR3 is TGTGCCAGCAGCCCACGGGATCAGGTCTATGGCTACACCTTC. Protein: CASSPRDQVYGYTF. The variable domain in full, completed from reference TRBV5-4 and TRBJ1-2, reads ETGVTQSPTHLIKTRGQQVTLRCSSQSGHNTVSWYQQALGQGPQFIFQYYREEENGRGNFPPRFSGLQFPNYSSELNVNALELDDSALYLCASSPRDQVYGYTFGSGTRLTVV.

The genes are TRBV27 and TRBJ1-5; unclear D gene. Trimming took off 5 bases at V and 6 bases at J, with 14 bases between the two ends. The CDR3 contains 14 residues. Germline V gene lookup returns CDR1 MNHEY and CDR2 SMNVEV (reference sequence). Written as DNA, the CDR3 is TGTGCCAGCAGTCCTGGTGCGAGCGTTCAGCCCCAGCATTTT. Protein: CASSPGASVQPQHF.

The chain carries TRBV7-2 and TRBJ2-5; TRBD1 agrees at 8 bases. The junction had 1 base not matched to a gene; V was cut back by 0 bases and J by 10 bases. This CDR3 contains 12 residues. Germline CDR1 is SGHTA and CDR2 is FQGNSA. The CDR3, as DNA: TGTGCCAGCAGCTTAGCGGGACAGGTCCAGTACTTC. Encoded protein: CASSLAGQVQYF. Drawing the rest from reference TRBV7-2 and TRBJ2-5, the complete variable domain is GAGVSQSPSNKVTEKGKDVELRCDPISGHTALYWYRQSLGQGLEFLIYFQGNSAPDKSGLPSDRFSAERTGGSVSTLTIQRTQQEDSAVYLCASSLAGQVQYFGPGTRLLVL.

About this clone: This CDR3 is also generated by other DNA sequences in the sample. V and J are TRBV5-1 and TRBJ2-5; a weak D match, TRBD1 (6 bases). The CDR3 totals 13 residues. V lost 3 bases to trimming and J lost 2 bases, with 8 bases between them. Germline V gives CDR1 SGHRS, CDR2 YFSETQ. The CDR3 loop reads CASSSGQQETQYF. Here the CDR3 DNA reads TGCGCCAGCAGCTCCGGACAGCAAGAGACCCAGTACTTC.

The chain uses TRBV30 and TRBJ2-7, with 9 nucleotides matching TRBD2. Germline-derived CDR1 and CDR2 are GTSNPN and SVGIG (reference sequence). The V gene end was trimmed by 2 bases and the J gene end by 4 bases; junction bases not matched to a gene: 3. The CDR3 contains 13 residues. The CDR3 here is CAWSLAGPYEQYF. The DNA for the CDR3 is TGTGCCTGGAGTCTAGCGGGACCATACGAGCAGTACTTC.

The chain is built from TRBV7-9 and TRBJ2-7; 7 bases line up with TRBD2. The germline CDR1 and CDR2 sequences are SEHNR and FQNEAQ (reference sequence). The V and J ends lost 1 base and 4 bases, in that order; junction bases with no gene match: 10. The CDR3 is 16 amino acids. Here the CDR3 reads CASSLVHGGIGYEQYF. CDR3 in DNA: TGTGCCAGCAGCTTAGTTCACGGGGGGATAGGTTACGAGCAGTACTTC. Full variable domain (rest looked up from reference TRBV7-9 and TRBJ2-7): DTGVSQNPRHKITKRGQNVTFRCDPISEHNRLYWYRQTLGQGPEFLTYFQNEAQLEKSRLLSDRFSAERPKGSFSTLEIQRTEQGDSAMYLCASSLVHGGIGYEQYFGPGTRLTVT.

This clone came up a few times. CDR3 bases: TGTGCCAGCAGTGGCCCAGTCTATGGCTACACCTTC. It translates to CASSGPVYGYTF. The chain is built from TRBV25-1 and TRBJ1-2; D not resolved. This CDR3 is 12 amino acids long. The germline V and J ends were trimmed by 4 bases and 4 bases, with 7 bases remaining between them. CDR1 is MGHDK and CDR2 is SYGVNS in the germline V gene.

CDR3 nucleotide sequence: TGTGCCAGCAGCCGATCACAGGGGGGATACCAAGAGACCCAGTACTTC. Protein product: CASSRSQGGYQETQYF. This chain links TRBV7-2 with TRBJ2-5; 8 bases map to TRBD1. The CDR3 loop spans 16 amino acids. V lost 5 bases and J lost 0; bases outside the gene matches: 8. Germline loops: CDR1 SGHTA, CDR2 FQGNSA.

The table lists this clone with a few counts. The V and J genes are TRBV19 and TRBJ1-6, with D hard to call. The V end was cut by 9 bases, the J end by 5 bases, with 14 bases between. The V gene's germline CDR1 is LNHDA and CDR2 SQIVND (reference sequence). The CDR3 has 14 residues. CDR3 in DNA: TGTGCCAGCCGGTTGCGGCTAGATAATTCACCCCTCCACTTT. Its translation: CASRLRLDNSPLHF.

This chain joins TRBV7-8 and TRBJ2-7; 9 nucleotides match TRBD2. Germline lookup yields CDR1 SGHVS and CDR2 FQNEAQ. After removal of 8 bases from V and 3 bases from J, the junction contained 5 bases not matched to a gene. This CDR3 spans 13 amino acids. The CDR3 protein is CASEAGGHYEQYF. CDR3 DNA sequence: TGTGCCAGCGAAGCGGGAGGACACTACGAGCAGTACTTC.

This clone has a handful of counts. V and J are TRBV10-3 and TRBJ2-1; D possibly corresponds to TRBD1 (5 bases). With 10 bases removed from V and 8 bases from J, the gap between germline ends came to 12 bases. The CDR3 length is 11 residues. Germline values: CDR1 ENHRY, CDR2 SYGVKD. The CDR3 loop reads CATAREHEQFF. The CDR3 nucleotides read TGTGCCACAGCCAGGGAACATGAGCAGTTCTTC.

This chain connects TRBV5-1 to TRBJ2-2; no clear D gene. The germline gives CDR1 SGHRS, CDR2 YFSETQ. Trimming cost V 4 bases and J 3 bases, with 10 bases left between them. The CDR3 extends over 14 amino acids. CDR3 sequence reads: CASSIDLDTGELFF. In DNA, the CDR3 is TGCGCCAGCAGCATCGACTTGGACACCGGGGAGCTGTTTTTT. Full variable domain (missing parts from reference TRBV5-1 and TRBJ2-2): KAGVTQTPRYLIKTRGQQVTLSCSPISGHRSVSWYQQTPGQGLQFLFEYFSETQRNKGNFPGRFSGRQFSNSRSEMNVSTLELGDSALYLCASSIDLDTGELFFGEGSRLTVL.

The V and J genes are TRBV5-4 and TRBJ2-7; TRBD2 matches at 7 bases. The germline V gene encodes CDR1 SGHNT and CDR2 YYREEE (reference sequence). CDR3 length: 13 residues. V lost 4 bases and J lost 5; bases outside the gene matches: 6. The CDR3 region has the DNA TGTGCCAGCAGCCCCTGGGGGGGTAACGAGCAGTACTTC. As protein: CASSPWGGNEQYF.

The V and J genes are TRBV9 and TRBJ1-3; TRBD1 agrees at 7 bases. Trimming at V came to 0 bases and at J to 7 bases, leaving 1 base not matched to a gene. The V gene's germline CDR1 is SGDLS and CDR2 YYNGEE. The CDR3 has 13 residues. The CDR3 sequence: CASSVDRGNTIYF. The CDR3 DNA reads TGTGCCAGCAGCGTAGACAGGGGCAACACCATATATTTT.

The chain is built from TRBV28 and TRBJ2-5; TRBD2 matches at 8 bases. Looked up from germline, CDR1 is MDHEN and CDR2 is SYDVKM. The CDR3 is 13 amino acids. V dropped 8 bases and J dropped 5; count of bases not matched to a gene: 7. CDR3 sequence reads: CASGLAGWETQYF. CDR3 in DNA: TGTGCCAGCGGCTTAGCGGGATGGGAGACCCAGTACTTC.

The chain couples TRBV5-4 to TRBJ2-5, with 7 nucleotides matching TRBD1. The V segment lost 4 bases and the J segment 2 bases; nucleotides outside the gene matches: 2. The CDR3 contains 13 residues. From germline, CDR1 is SGHNT and CDR2 YYREEE (reference sequence). DNA of the CDR3: TGTGCCAGCAGCGTGGGACAGCAAGAGACCCAGTACTTC. Protein product: CASSVGQQETQYF.

V and J are TRBV11-1 and TRBJ1-1; 11 nucleotides line up with TRBD1. J was trimmed by 0 bases and V by 5 bases; bases with no gene match: 2. CDR1 is SGHAT, CDR2 FQDESV, per germline (reference sequence). This CDR3 is built from 15 residues. The CDR3 nucleotides read TGTGCCAGCAGCCAGGACAGGGGGCTGAACACTGAAGCTTTCTTT. It yields the protein CASSQDRGLNTEAFF.

The chain recombines TRBV11-1 with TRBJ2-7; the D is unclear. This CDR3 has 14 residues. V lost 3 bases to trimming and J lost 0 bases, with 9 bases between them. CDR1 SGHAT and CDR2 FQDESV come from the germline V gene (reference sequence). CDR3 bases: TGTGCCAGCAGCTTCCTTTACTCCTCCTACGAGCAGTACTTC. Its protein is CASSFLYSSYEQYF.